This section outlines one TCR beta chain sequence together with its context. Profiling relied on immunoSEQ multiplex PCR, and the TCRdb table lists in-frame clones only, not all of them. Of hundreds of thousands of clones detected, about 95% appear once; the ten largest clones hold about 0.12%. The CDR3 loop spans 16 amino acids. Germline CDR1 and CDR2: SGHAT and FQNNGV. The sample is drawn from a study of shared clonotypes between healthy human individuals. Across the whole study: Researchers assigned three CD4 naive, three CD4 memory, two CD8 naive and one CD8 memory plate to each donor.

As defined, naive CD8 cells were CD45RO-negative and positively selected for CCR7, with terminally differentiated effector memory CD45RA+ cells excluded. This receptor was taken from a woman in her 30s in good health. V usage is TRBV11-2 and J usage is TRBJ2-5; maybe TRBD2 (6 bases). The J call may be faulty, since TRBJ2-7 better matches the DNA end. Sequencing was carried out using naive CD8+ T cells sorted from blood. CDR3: CASSLGAGTGTYEQYF. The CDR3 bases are TGTGCCAGCAGCTTAGGAGCTGGGACTGGAACCTACGAGCAGTACTTC.